Below are 18 T cell receptor beta chains sequenced from a single sample in a study of blood T cell repertoires in COVID-19. Produced via immunoSEQ multiplex PCR; TCRdb's table is partial and in-frame only. The data contain a few hundred thousand clones, around 85% of them singletons. Material: PBMCs or T cells enriched from blood (not recorded which). The receptors shown here come from a woman between 45 and 60 years old who had recovered from COVID-19.

This clone was detected only a few times. CDR3 in amino acids: CASSPNRGGNEQFF. CDR3 coding DNA: TGTGCCAGCTCACCAAACAGGGGTGGAAATGAGCAGTTCTTC. V and J are TRBV18 and TRBJ2-1; TRBD1 matches 7 bases. The CDR3 is made up of 14 amino acids. Germline CDR1 reads KGHSH; CDR2 reads LQKENI. V dropped 2 bases and J dropped 7; count of bases not matched to a gene: 5.

The CDR3 DNA is TGTGCCAGCGGCCCAGTTCCTTATCAGCCCCAGCATTTT. Protein product: CASGPVPYQPQHF. The chain uses TRBV2 and TRBJ1-5; D is unclear. The germline V gene has CDR1 SNHLY and CDR2 FYNNEI. The CDR3 has 13 amino acids. Trimming shortened V by 8 bases and J by 5 bases, and 13 bases separated the two germline ends. The variable domain in full, with the rest retrieved from reference TRBV2 and TRBJ1-5, is EPEVTQTPSHQVTQMGQEVILRCVPISNHLYFYWYRQILGQKVEFLVSFYNNEISEKSEIFDDQFSVERPDGSNFTLKIRSTKLEDSAMYFCASGPVPYQPQHFGDGTRLSIL.

V and J are TRBV6-5 and TRBJ1-2; TRBD1 matches at 9 bases. From germline, CDR1 is MNHEY and CDR2 SVGAGI. CDR3 length equals 13 residues. Trimming removed 6 bases from V and 7 bases from J; junction bases left unmatched: 6. The CDR3 DNA follows: TGTGCCAGCAGGGGGACAGGGTATCTTGGCTACACCTTC. Translated, it gives CASRGTGYLGYTF.

This clone came up a few times. J is TRBJ2-7 and V is TRBV5-6; TRBD1 might be the D (6 bases). V lost 1 base and J lost 6, with 11 bases in between. The length of the CDR3 is 13 residues. The germline V gene encodes CDR1 SGHDT and CDR2 YYEEEE. CDR3 DNA: TGTGCCAGCAGCTTGACAGGGCCGTCCGAGCAGTACTTC. Residues: CASSLTGPSEQYF.

The rearrangement links TRBV3-1 (or the pseudogene TRBV3-2) to TRBJ1-2; D perhaps matches TRBD1 (5 bases). The germline V gene has CDR1 LGHDT and CDR2 YNNKEL (reference sequence). The CDR3 runs to 15 residues. Deletions cut 1 base from V and 2 bases from J, with 11 bases between. CDR3 loop: CASSQGLGLNYGYTF. The DNA of the CDR3 is TGTGCCAGCAGCCAAGGGCTGGGGCTGAACTATGGCTACACCTTC.

V and J are TRBV18 and TRBJ1-2, with TRBD1 matching 7 bases. V trimming: 6 bases; J trimming: 1 base; junction bases outside the gene matches: 8. CDR1 KGHSH and CDR2 LQKENI come from the germline V gene. The CDR3 has 15 residues. CDR3 region: CASSSLGTDNYGYTF. In nucleotides, the CDR3 is TGTGCCAGCTCCTCTCTAGGGACAGATAACTATGGCTACACCTTC.

The chain carries TRBV25-1 and TRBJ1-4; 9 nucleotides align to TRBD1. CDR1 MGHDK and CDR2 SYGVNS come from the germline V gene. CDR3 length equals 14 residues. V was clipped by 6 bases and J by 7 bases; unmatched bases: 6. In DNA, the CDR3 is TGTGCCAGCAGCAAGGGACAGGGTAGTGAAAAACTGTTTTTT. It translates to CASSKGQGSEKLFF.

The chain uses TRBV18 and TRBJ1-5; a possible D gene is TRBD1 (6 bases). CDR1 is KGHSH, CDR2 LQKENI, per germline. The CDR3 loop spans 13 amino acids. Trimming took off 10 bases at V and 5 bases at J, with 15 bases between the two ends. The chain's CDR3 is CATKAGEHQPQHF. The CDR3 region has the DNA TGTGCCACCAAAGCAGGGGAGCATCAGCCCCAGCATTTT.

The V and J genes are TRBV4-1 and TRBJ1-5; possibly TRBD1 for D (5 bases). The ends were cut back, 2 bases at V and 6 bases at J, with 14 bases in the middle. The CDR3 has 15 amino acids. Germline lookup yields CDR1 MGHRA and CDR2 YSYEKL. CDR3 nucleotides: TGCGCCAGCAGCCAAACTAGCGTAGGGGCTCAGCCCCAGCATTTT. It specifies CASSQTSVGAQPQHF.

This clone came up once. This sequence joins TRBV6-5 and TRBJ2-3; possibly TRBD1 for D (6 bases). Looked up from germline, CDR1 is MNHEY and CDR2 is SVGAGI. Trimming took 5 bases from V and 2 from J, leaving 14 bases between them. The CDR3 covers 15 residues. The CDR3 spells CASSPLQGSTDTQYF. CDR3 sequence (DNA): TGTGCCAGCAGTCCCCTACAGGGTTCCACAGATACGCAGTATTTT.

CDR3 bases: TGCGCCAGCAGCCAAGATTACGAACGGACTGAAGCTTTCTTT. Translation: CASSQDYERTEAFF. This chain uses TRBV4-3 with TRBJ1-1; D unresolved. CDR1 is LGHNA, CDR2 YSLEER, per germline. The CDR3 has 14 amino acids. V was shortened by 0 bases and J by 5 bases, with 10 bases between the two germline ends.

V usage is TRBV27 and J usage is TRBJ2-7; TRBD2 matches at 12 bases. The CDR3 runs 15 residues. With V trimmed by 5 bases and J by 5 bases, 7 bases remained unmatched. CDR1 and CDR2 (germline): MNHEY, SMNVEV (reference sequence). CDR3 sequence: CASSRLAGVSHEQYF. As DNA, the CDR3 is TGTGCCAGCAGTCGACTAGCGGGAGTTTCCCACGAGCAGTACTTC.

This chain links TRBV4-2 with TRBJ1-2, with D uncertain. Germline V lookup: CDR1 LGHNA, CDR2 YNFKEQ. V lost 1 base to trimming and J lost 3 bases, with 15 bases between them. This CDR3 is 16 amino acids long. The CDR3 loop is CASSQGAGGVDYGYTF. The DNA of the CDR3 is TGTGCCAGCAGCCAAGGTGCGGGAGGTGTTGACTATGGCTACACCTTC.

The chain links TRBV5-1 to TRBJ2-7; 8 nucleotides line up with TRBD1. The CDR3 spans 15 residues. The junction had 7 bases not matched to a gene; V was cut back by 3 bases and J by 2 bases. CDR1 is SGHRS, CDR2 YFSETQ, per germline. CDR3 coding DNA: TGCGCCAGCAGCTCAGACAGGGGAATTGCCTACGAGCAGTACTTC. Protein product: CASSSDRGIAYEQYF.

This CDR3 reads CASRVTGYSNQPQHF. DNA for the CDR3: TGTGCCAGCAGGGTGACAGGCTATAGCAATCAGCCCCAGCATTTT. This rearrangement joins TRBV6-5 to TRBJ1-5; D is perhaps TRBD1 (6 bases). Germline V CDR1 and CDR2: MNHEY, SVGAGI. This CDR3 has 15 amino acids. V lost 6 bases, J lost 0 bases, and 12 bases lay in between.

This clone was picked up a small number of times. The chain couples TRBV6-5 to TRBJ2-3; 7 positions match TRBD2. The V segment lost 2 bases and the J segment 5 bases; nucleotides outside the gene matches: 4. Germline loops: CDR1 MNHEY, CDR2 SVGAGI. This CDR3 region has 14 residues. As DNA, the CDR3 is TGTGCCAGCAGTTACGGTGCTAGCGGAGATACGCAGTATTTT. Translated, it gives CASSYGASGDTQYF.

The chain employs TRBV9 and TRBJ2-5; D is perhaps TRBD1 (5 bases). Trimming shortened V by 3 bases and J by 4 bases, and 16 bases separated the two germline ends. This CDR3 has 15 residues. Per the germline V gene, CDR1 is SGDLS and CDR2 is YYNGEE. CDR3 sequence (DNA): TGTGCCAGCAGCGAACGGTCAGGGTTGGCAGAGACCCAGTACTTC. Translation: CASSERSGLAETQYF.

In DNA form, the CDR3 reads TGCGCCAGCAGCTTCGAGCGGGGGGAGGAGACCCAGTACTTC. This gives the protein CASSFERGEETQYF. This chain uses TRBV5-1 with TRBJ2-5, with 9 bases that match TRBD2. This CDR3 region has 14 residues. J gave up 5 bases and V 2 bases, and 4 bases lay outside the gene matches. CDR1 and CDR2 (germline): SGHRS, YFSETQ.